The rows below give T cell receptor beta chains drawn from one sample of a study of shared clonotypes between healthy human individuals. TCRdb's table, derived via immunoSEQ multiplex PCR, lists solely in-frame clones and lacks some. The data contain 2 million to 2.5 million clones, approximately 96% of them singletons. The specimen was naive CD4+ T cells sorted from blood. The receptors stem from a man between 18 and 35 years old in good health. CDR3s include the opening cysteine and the closing phenylalanine or tryptophan. D genes are given only for firm matches. Only some rows state a clone size, as once, few, many or a class for expanded clones.

d_gene: NA; j_gene: TRBJ1-1; v_gene: TRBV6-4; abundance: NA; CDR3nt: TGTGCCAGCAGTGGGGACGGGAACACTGAAGCTTTCTTT; CDR3aa: CASSGDGNTEAFF
d_gene: TRBD2; j_gene: TRBJ2-7; v_gene: TRBV10-2; abundance: once; CDR3nt: TGCGCCAGCAGTGAAAGCGGGAGGACTACGCAGCAGTACTTC; CDR3aa: CASSESGRTTQQYF
d_gene: NA; j_gene: TRBJ1-5; v_gene: TRBV18; abundance: NA; CDR3nt: TGTGCCAGCTCGGATAACAGGGATCAGCCCCAGCATTTT; CDR3aa: CASSDNRDQPQHF
d_gene: NA; j_gene: TRBJ2-7; v_gene: TRBV18; abundance: NA; CDR3nt: TGTGCCAGCTCACCAGGGGAAGAGCAGTACTTC; CDR3aa: CASSPGEEQYF
d_gene: NA; j_gene: TRBJ1-2; v_gene: TRBV28; abundance: NA; CDR3nt: TGTGCCAGCAGTTTATTGGGCAGGGCGAACTATGGCTACACCTTC; CDR3aa: CASSLLGRANYGYTF
d_gene: NA; j_gene: TRBJ2-2; v_gene: TRBV7-2; abundance: NA; CDR3nt: TGTGCCAGCAGCCAGATGGGGGGTTCGAACACCGGGGAGCTGTTTTTT; CDR3aa: CASSQMGGSNTGELFF
d_gene: NA; j_gene: TRBJ1-5; v_gene: TRBV7-2; abundance: NA; CDR3nt: TGTGCCAGCAGCTTAGGGGGCAGGGGAAATCAGCCCCAGCATTTT; CDR3aa: CASSLGGRGNQPQHF
d_gene: NA; j_gene: TRBJ2-5; v_gene: TRBV2; abundance: NA; CDR3nt: TGTGCCAGCAGTGACGTAGGGGGGGAGACCCAGTACTTC; CDR3aa: CASSDVGGETQYF
d_gene: TRBD2; j_gene: TRBJ2-3; v_gene: TRBV5-4; abundance: NA; CDR3nt: TGTGCCAGCTCCTTTGTAGAGCGGGACACAGATACGCAGTATTTT; CDR3aa: CASSFVERDTDTQYF
d_gene: TRBD1; j_gene: TRBJ2-3; v_gene: TRBV28; abundance: NA; CDR3nt: TGTGCCAGCAGTTTGCCCACAGGGGGAAGGAAGTATTTT; CDR3aa: CASSLPTGGRKYF
d_gene: NA; j_gene: TRBJ2-7; v_gene: TRBV6-6; abundance: NA; CDR3nt: TGTGCCAGCCTAGCCCAGTGGGACTACGAGCAGTACTTC; CDR3aa: CASLAQWDYEQYF
d_gene: NA; j_gene: TRBJ2-3; v_gene: TRBV9; abundance: NA; CDR3nt: TGTGCCAGCAGCGTAGAAAAGTACGTGGGCACAGATACGCAGTATTTT; CDR3aa: CASSVEKYVGTDTQYF
d_gene: NA; j_gene: TRBJ2-1; v_gene: TRBV10-3; abundance: NA; CDR3nt: TGTGCCATCAGTGAGTCACCCTACAGGCAGTTCTTC; CDR3aa: CAISESPYRQFF
d_gene: NA; j_gene: TRBJ2-7; v_gene: TRBV6-6; abundance: NA; CDR3nt: TGTGCCAGCAGCCAGGGGGGGGTCAACTACGAGCAGTACTTC; CDR3aa: CASSQGGVNYEQYF
d_gene: NA; j_gene: TRBJ2-1; v_gene: TRBV28; abundance: once; CDR3nt: TGTGCCAGCAGTTTGCCCCCTAGATTGAGCCTCATCGATGAGCAGTTCTTC; CDR3aa: CASSLPPRLSLIDEQFF
d_gene: TRBD1; j_gene: TRBJ2-1; v_gene: TRBV2; abundance: NA; CDR3nt: TGTGCCAGCAACAGGGGAAGCTCCTACAATGAGCAGTTCTTC; CDR3aa: CASNRGSSYNEQFF
d_gene: TRBD1; j_gene: TRBJ1-1; v_gene: TRBV5-4; abundance: NA; CDR3nt: TGTGCCAGCAGCACGGACAGGGAAAGGAGTAACACTGAAGCTTTCTTT; CDR3aa: CASSTDRERSNTEAFF
d_gene: TRBD1; j_gene: TRBJ2-2; v_gene: TRBV27; abundance: NA; CDR3nt: TGTGCCATCCGGGACAGGGGAGTCGGGGAGCTGTTTTTT; CDR3aa: CAIRDRGVGELFF
d_gene: NA; j_gene: TRBJ2-7; v_gene: TRBV7-8; abundance: NA; CDR3nt: TGTGCCAGCAGCCCAGAAAACTCCTACGAGCAGTACTTC; CDR3aa: CASSPENSYEQYF
d_gene: NA; j_gene: TRBJ1-2; v_gene: TRBV5-4; abundance: NA; CDR3nt: TGTGCCAGCAGCTTGGATAGCGGGGGGAACTATGGCTACACCTTC; CDR3aa: CASSLDSGGNYGYTF
d_gene: TRBD1; j_gene: TRBJ2-7; v_gene: TRBV5-5; abundance: NA; CDR3nt: TGTGCCAGCAGCTTGACAGGGGGGATTGCCTACGAGCAGTACTTC; CDR3aa: CASSLTGGIAYEQYF
d_gene: NA; j_gene: TRBJ2-1; v_gene: TRBV28; abundance: NA; CDR3nt: TGTGCCAGCAGTTTTAGAGGCAAGGGGTACGGCAATGAGCAGTTCTTC; CDR3aa: CASSFRGKGYGNEQFF
d_gene: TRBD2; j_gene: TRBJ2-4; v_gene: TRBV18; abundance: NA; CDR3nt: TGTGCCAGCTCACCACGGCTAGCGGGAGACGCCAAAAACATTCAGTACTTC; CDR3aa: CASSPRLAGDAKNIQYF
d_gene: TRBD2; j_gene: TRBJ2-1; v_gene: TRBV19; abundance: NA; CDR3nt: TGTGCCAGTAGTATCACTAGCGGGAGGGCTAGGAATGAGCAGTTCTTC; CDR3aa: CASSITSGRARNEQFF
d_gene: TRBD1; j_gene: TRBJ1-2; v_gene: TRBV9; abundance: NA; CDR3nt: TGTGCCAGCAGCGTAGTAGGGACAGGGGGCTCGGGCTACACCTTC; CDR3aa: CASSVVGTGGSGYTF
d_gene: TRBD2; j_gene: TRBJ2-3; v_gene: TRBV19; abundance: NA; CDR3nt: TGTGCCAGTTCCCGGGGGGGACTAATCACAGATACGCAGTATTTT; CDR3aa: CASSRGGLITDTQYF
d_gene: TRBD1; j_gene: TRBJ1-2; v_gene: TRBV27; abundance: NA; CDR3nt: TGTGCCAGCAGTTTAAGGGGACAGGGGGCGCATGGCTACACCTTC; CDR3aa: CASSLRGQGAHGYTF
d_gene: TRBD1; j_gene: TRBJ2-1; v_gene: TRBV6-5; abundance: NA; CDR3nt: TGTGCCAGCAGAACGACAGGGAGTGAGCAGTTCTTC; CDR3aa: CASRTTGSEQFF
d_gene: NA; j_gene: TRBJ2-4; v_gene: TRBV10-1; abundance: once; CDR3nt: TGCGCCAGCAGTGAAGGGCAGGGGGGGGACATTCAGTACTTC; CDR3aa: CASSEGQGGDIQYF